This T cell receptor beta chain was captured by sequencing in a study of blood T cell repertoires in COVID-19. On the study more broadly: The United States, Italy and Spain provided the acute and convalescent COVID-19 samples. Sources were T cells, B-cell-depleted T cells, or PBMCs; the material itself was cDNA or gDNA.

In the source study's methods: Estimated nucleated cell counts came from reference gene primer amplification. This table comes from immunoSEQ multiplex PCR, and its TCRdb copy is limited to in-frame clones, with some not included. The V and J calls and clone size were taken over from that table, and D and trimming were inferred from the DNA. The sample holds about 140,000 clones, 70% to 90% seen once. The V end was cut by 7 bases, the J end by 6 bases, with 22 bases between. CDR1 SNHLY and CDR2 FYNNEI come from the germline V gene. The CDR3 totals 16 residues. The rearrangement links TRBV2 to TRBJ2-1, with a tentative D call TRBD2 (6 bases). Material for sequencing was peripheral blood. This receptor was obtained from a human donor in a cohort sampled during active COVID-19. The CDR3: CASTASGAGTFNEQFF. In nucleotides, the CDR3 is TGTGCCAGCACGGCCTCCGGTGCGGGGACCTTCAATGAGCAGTTCTTC.